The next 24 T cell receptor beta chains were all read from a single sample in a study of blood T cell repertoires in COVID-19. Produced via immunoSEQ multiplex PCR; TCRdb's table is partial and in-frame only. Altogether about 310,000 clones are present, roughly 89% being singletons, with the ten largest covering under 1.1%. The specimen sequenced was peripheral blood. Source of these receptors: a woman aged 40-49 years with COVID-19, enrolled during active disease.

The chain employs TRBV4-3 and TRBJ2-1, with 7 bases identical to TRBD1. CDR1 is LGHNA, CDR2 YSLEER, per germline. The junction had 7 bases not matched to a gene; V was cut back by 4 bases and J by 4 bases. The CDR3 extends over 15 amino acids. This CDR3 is CASSRPGQPYNEQFF. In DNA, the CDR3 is TGCGCCAGCAGCCGGCCGGGACAGCCATACAATGAGCAGTTCTTC.

Written as DNA, the CDR3 is TGTGCCAGCAGTGATTTCCCTACAGGGGTAGGAGGAAACACCATATATTTT. Its protein is CASSDFPTGVGGNTIYF. The V gene is TRBV25-1, the J gene TRBJ1-3; TRBD1 matches at 7 bases. The CDR3 is 17 residues long. Unmatched junction bases numbered 12, after V lost 3 bases and J lost 4 bases. CDR1 and CDR2 (germline): MGHDK, SYGVNS.

The CDR3 protein is CASRGQGSGTEAFF. The CDR3 nucleotides read TGTGCCAGCCGAGGACAGGGATCGGGCACTGAAGCTTTCTTT. The rearrangement links TRBV28 to TRBJ1-1, with 8 bases identical to TRBD1. V was pared by 8 bases and J by 4 bases, with 9 bases of the junction left unmatched. CDR1 and CDR2 (germline): MDHEN, SYDVKM. The CDR3 runs to 14 residues.

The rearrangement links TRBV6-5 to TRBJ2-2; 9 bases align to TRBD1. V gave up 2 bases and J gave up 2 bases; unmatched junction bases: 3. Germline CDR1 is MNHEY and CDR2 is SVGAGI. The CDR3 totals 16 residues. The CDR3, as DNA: TGTGCCAGCAGTTACGCGGACAGGGGAAACACCGGGGAGCTGTTTTTT. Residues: CASSYADRGNTGELFF.

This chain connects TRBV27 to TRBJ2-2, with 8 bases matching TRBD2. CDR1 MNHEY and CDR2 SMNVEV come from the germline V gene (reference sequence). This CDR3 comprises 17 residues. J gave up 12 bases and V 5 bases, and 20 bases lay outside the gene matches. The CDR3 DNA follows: TGTGCCAGCAGTGCCGTACCGTCGGGAGGGCGGCTGGGGAAGCTGTTTTTT. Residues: CASSAVPSGGRLGKLFF.

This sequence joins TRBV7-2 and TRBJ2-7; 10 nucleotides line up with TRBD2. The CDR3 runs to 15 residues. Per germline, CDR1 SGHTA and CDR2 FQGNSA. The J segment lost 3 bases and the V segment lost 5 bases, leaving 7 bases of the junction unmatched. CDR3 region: CASSPTSGTNYEQYF. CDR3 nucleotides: TGTGCCAGCAGCCCCACTAGCGGGACTAACTACGAGCAGTACTTC.

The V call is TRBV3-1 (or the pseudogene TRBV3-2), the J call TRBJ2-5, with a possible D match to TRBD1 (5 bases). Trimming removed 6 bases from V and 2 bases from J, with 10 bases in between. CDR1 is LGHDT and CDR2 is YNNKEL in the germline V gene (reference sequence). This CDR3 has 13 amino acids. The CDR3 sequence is CASSLNRQETQYF. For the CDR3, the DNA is TGTGCCAGCAGTTTGAACAGGCAAGAGACCCAGTACTTC.

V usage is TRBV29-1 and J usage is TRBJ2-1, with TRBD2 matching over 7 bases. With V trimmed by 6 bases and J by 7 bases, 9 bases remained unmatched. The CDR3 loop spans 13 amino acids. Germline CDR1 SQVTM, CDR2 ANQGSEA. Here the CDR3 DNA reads TGCAGCGTCTCTCTAGCGGTTAGTAATGAGCAGTTCTTC. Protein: CSVSLAVSNEQFF.

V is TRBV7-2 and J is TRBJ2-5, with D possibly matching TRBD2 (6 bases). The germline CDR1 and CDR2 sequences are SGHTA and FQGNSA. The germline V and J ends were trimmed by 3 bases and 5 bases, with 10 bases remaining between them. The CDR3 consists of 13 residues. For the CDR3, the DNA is TGTGCCAGCAGCTTGACTAGGAGGGAGACCCAGTACTTC. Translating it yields CASSLTRRETQYF.

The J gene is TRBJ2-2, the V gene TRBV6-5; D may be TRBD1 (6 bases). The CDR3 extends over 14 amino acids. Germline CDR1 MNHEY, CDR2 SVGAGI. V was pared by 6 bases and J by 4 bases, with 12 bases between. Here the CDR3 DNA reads TGTGCCAGCAGGCCAGGGGCGAGCACCGGGGAGCTGTTTTTT. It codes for CASRPGASTGELFF.

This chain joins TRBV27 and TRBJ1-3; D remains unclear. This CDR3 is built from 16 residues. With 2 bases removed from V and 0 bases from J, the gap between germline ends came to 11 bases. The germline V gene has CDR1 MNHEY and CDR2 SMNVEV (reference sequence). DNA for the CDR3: TGTGCCAGCAGTTTACGGGGTAGACCCTCTGGAAACACCATATATTTT. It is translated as CASSLRGRPSGNTIYF.

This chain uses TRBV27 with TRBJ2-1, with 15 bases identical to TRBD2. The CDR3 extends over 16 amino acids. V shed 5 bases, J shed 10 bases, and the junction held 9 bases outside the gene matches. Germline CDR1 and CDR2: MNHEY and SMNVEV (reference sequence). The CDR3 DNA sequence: TGTGCCAGCAGTCTTAGGAGGGGACTAGCGGGAGGCGAGCAGTTCTTC. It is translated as CASSLRRGLAGGEQFF.

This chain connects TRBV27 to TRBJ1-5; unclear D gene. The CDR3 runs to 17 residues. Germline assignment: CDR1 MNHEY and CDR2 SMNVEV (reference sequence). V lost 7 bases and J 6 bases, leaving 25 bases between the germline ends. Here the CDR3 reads CASNFSKPGSASQPQHF. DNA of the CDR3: TGTGCCAGCAACTTCTCCAAACCGGGGTCGGCTAGTCAGCCCCAGCATTTT.

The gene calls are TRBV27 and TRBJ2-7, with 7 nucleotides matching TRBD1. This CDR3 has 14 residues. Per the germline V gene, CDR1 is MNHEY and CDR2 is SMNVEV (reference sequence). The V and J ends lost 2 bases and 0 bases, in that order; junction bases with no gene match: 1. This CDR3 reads CASSLNRGSYEQYF. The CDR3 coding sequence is TGTGCCAGCAGTTTAAACAGGGGCTCCTACGAGCAGTACTTC.

DNA of the CDR3: TGTGCCAGCAGCACCCAGGGGACAGATACGCAGTATTTT. It yields the protein CASSTQGTDTQYF. The V and J genes are TRBV9 and TRBJ2-3; D is possibly TRBD1 (6 bases). The germline gives CDR1 SGDLS, CDR2 YYNGEE. Trimming left V 4 bases short and J 3 bases short, with 9 bases between. The CDR3 contains 13 residues.

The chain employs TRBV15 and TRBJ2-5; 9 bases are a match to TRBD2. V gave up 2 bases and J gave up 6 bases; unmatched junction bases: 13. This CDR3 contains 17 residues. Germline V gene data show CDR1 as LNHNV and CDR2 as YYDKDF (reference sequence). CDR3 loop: CATSRLRASGLAKTQYF. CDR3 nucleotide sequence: TGTGCCACCAGCAGACTGAGAGCCTCGGGACTAGCCAAGACCCAGTACTTC.

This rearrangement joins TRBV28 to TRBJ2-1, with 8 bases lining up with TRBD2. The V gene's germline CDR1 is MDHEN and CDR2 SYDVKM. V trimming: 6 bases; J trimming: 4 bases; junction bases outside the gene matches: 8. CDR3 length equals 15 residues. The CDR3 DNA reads TGTGCCAGCAGAAATGCCGGGGGGGTGTACAATGAGCAGTTCTTC. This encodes CASRNAGGVYNEQFF.

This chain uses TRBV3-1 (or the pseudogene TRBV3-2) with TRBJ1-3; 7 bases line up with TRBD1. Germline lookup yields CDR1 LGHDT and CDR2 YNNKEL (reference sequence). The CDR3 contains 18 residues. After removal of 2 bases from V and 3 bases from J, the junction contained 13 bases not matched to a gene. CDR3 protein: CASSQRWYRGLCGNTIYF. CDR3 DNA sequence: TGTGCCAGCAGCCAAAGATGGTACAGGGGACTCTGTGGAAACACCATATATTTT.

CDR3 in amino acids: CASSEFEGTMTPLHF. The CDR3 coding sequence is TGTGCCAGCAGTGAATTTGAAGGGACAATGACGCCCCTCCACTTT. The gene calls are TRBV6-1 and TRBJ1-6; TRBD1 is a possible D gene (6 bases). With 2 bases removed from V and 13 bases from J, the gap between germline ends came to 18 bases. The CDR3 extends over 15 amino acids. Germline-derived CDR1 and CDR2 are MNHNS and SASEGT.

The CDR3 region is CASSRQGPNRGTGELFF. CDR3 nucleotides: TGTGCCAGCAGCCGCCAGGGCCCAAACCGGGGGACCGGGGAGCTGTTTTTT. This rearrangement joins TRBV9 to TRBJ2-2; D may be TRBD2 (6 bases). Germline CDR1 reads SGDLS; CDR2 reads YYNGEE. With 4 bases removed from V and 5 bases from J, the gap between germline ends came to 21 bases. The CDR3 is 17 residues long.

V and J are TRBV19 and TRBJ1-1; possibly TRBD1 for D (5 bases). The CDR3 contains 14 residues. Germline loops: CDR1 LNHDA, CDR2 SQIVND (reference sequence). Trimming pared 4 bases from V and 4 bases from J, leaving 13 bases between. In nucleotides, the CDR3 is TGTGCCAGTAGTAGACGACAGCAGCGCACTGAAGCTTTCTTT. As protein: CASSRRQQRTEAFF.

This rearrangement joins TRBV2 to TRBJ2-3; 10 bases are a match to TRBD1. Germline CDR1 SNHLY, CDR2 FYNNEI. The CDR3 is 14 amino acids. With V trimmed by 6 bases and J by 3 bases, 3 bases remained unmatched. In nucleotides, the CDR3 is TGTGCCAGCAGCCGGGACAGGGGTACAGATACGCAGTATTTT. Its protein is CASSRDRGTDTQYF.

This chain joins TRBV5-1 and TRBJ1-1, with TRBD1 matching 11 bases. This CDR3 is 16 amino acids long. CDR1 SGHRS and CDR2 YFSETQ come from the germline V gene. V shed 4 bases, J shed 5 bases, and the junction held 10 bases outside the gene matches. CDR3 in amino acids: CASSKGTGGSDTEAFF. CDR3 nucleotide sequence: TGCGCCAGCAGCAAAGGGACAGGGGGAAGTGATACTGAAGCTTTCTTT.

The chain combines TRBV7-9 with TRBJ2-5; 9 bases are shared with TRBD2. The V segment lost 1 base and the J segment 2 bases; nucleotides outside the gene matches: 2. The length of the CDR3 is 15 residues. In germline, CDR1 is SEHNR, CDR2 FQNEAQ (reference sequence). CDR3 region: CASSLGLAGQETQYF. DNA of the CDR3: TGTGCCAGCAGCTTAGGGCTAGCGGGACAAGAGACCCAGTACTTC.